The sample holds a few counts of the clone carrying this T cell receptor beta chain. This entry belongs to a study of blood T cells in healthy people across ages. A second about 6 to 11 cycle PCR used barcoded and J-beta primers. Through a template-switch adaptor with 12 random nucleotides, each cDNA molecule received a tag. One entry per CDR3 protein, called by TCRdb with MiXCR from the 5' RACE reads. The data hold more than 700,000 distinct CDR3 sequences, with 35% to 60% observed a single time. Germline loops: CDR1 MDHEN, CDR2 SYDVKM. The CDR3 sequence is 13 residues long. The J segment lost 5 bases and the V segment lost 10 bases, leaving 6 bases of the junction unmatched.

The J gene is TRBJ2-1, the V gene TRBV28; 9 bases match TRBD1. This TCR derives from an older man in good health. The material sequenced was blood. In DNA, the CDR3 is TGTGCCACCCCGGGACAGGGTGACAATGAGCAGTTCTTC. It yields the protein CATPGQGDNEQFF.